This record looks at one TCR beta chain sequence and its context. The authors' processing: Counts of nucleated cells, estimated from reference gene primer amplification, were obtained. Measured with immunoSEQ multiplex PCR; TCRdb has only the in-frame clones, and not every one. The DNA gave D and trimming, while V, J and clone size come from that table. This table holds around 75,000 clones, 90% found once. The germline gives CDR1 SNHLY, CDR2 FYNNEI. Germline trimming cut 4 bases from V and 6 bases from J; bases unmatched to any gene: 7. The CDR3 extends over 15 amino acids. This record belongs to a study of blood T cell repertoires in COVID-19.

Material: peripheral blood. This receptor was taken from a man aged 45-65 years with acute or convalescent COVID-19. The chain links TRBV2 to TRBJ1-5; TRBD1 agrees at 9 bases. This chain's CDR3 is CASSGRQGGFQPQHF. The CDR3 nucleotides are TGTGCCAGCAGTGGTAGACAGGGGGGATTTCAGCCCCAGCATTTT.